The next 16 T cell receptor beta chains were all read from a single sample in a study of blood T cells in healthy people across ages. It was with a sample-barcoded 5' primer and a J-beta primer mix that a second PCR of about 7 to 12 cycles was run. One entry per CDR3 protein results from TCRdb running MiXCR on the 5' RACE reads. This sample yields about 780,000 distinct CDR3 sequences, of which 46% are seen a single time; over 15% belongs to the top ten. Sequencing was done on a sample of blood. These receptor sequences come from a man older than 75 in good health.

The V call is TRBV30, the J call TRBJ2-4; the match to TRBD1 covers 10 bases. The CDR3 is 13 residues long. Losses at the gene ends were 3 bases for V and 6 bases for J; bases not matched to a gene: 2. From germline, CDR1 is GTSNPN and CDR2 SVGIG (reference sequence). The CDR3 DNA reads as TGTGCCTGGAGCCGGGACAGGGGAAACATTCAGTACTTC. It codes for CAWSRDRGNIQYF.

A few counts support this clonotype. The chain is built from TRBV10-3 and TRBJ1-2; D is possibly TRBD1 (6 bases). This CDR3 spans 16 amino acids. V lost 0 bases and J 2 bases, leaving 13 bases between the germline ends. CDR1 and CDR2 from the germline V gene are ENHRY and SYGVKD. This CDR3 is CAISESSGQRNYGYTF. The DNA of the CDR3 is TGTGCCATCAGTGAGTCATCCGGACAGCGAAACTATGGCTACACCTTC.

In the case of this clonotype: Its ends do not fully match the called genes, so a read error is possible. Written as DNA, the CDR3 is TGTGCCGGCAGCTTAATTGGACAGACTAACGAGCAGTACTTC. It translates to CAGSLIGQTNEQYF. This rearrangement joins TRBV7-2 to TRBJ2-7; tentatively, D is TRBD1 (6 bases). The CDR3 contains 14 residues. The germline gives CDR1 SGHTA, CDR2 FQGNSA.

This clonotype has a handful of counts. The junction departs from germline at one end; a sequencing error may be responsible. The chain uses TRBV18 and TRBJ2-3; D ambiguous. Germline CDR1 is KGHSH and CDR2 is LQKENI. This CDR3 comprises 16 residues. CDR3 sequence reads: CASSPMTRPSRDTQYF. The CDR3 DNA reads as TGTGCCAGCTCACCTATGACACGCCCCAGCAGAGATACGCAGTATTTT.

This clonotype appeared a few times. The chain recombines TRBV15 with TRBJ1-1; 7 nucleotides match TRBD1. V trimming: 3 bases; J trimming: 4 bases; junction bases outside the gene matches: 5. Germline lookup yields CDR1 LNHNV and CDR2 YYDKDF (reference sequence). The CDR3 has 14 residues. Here the CDR3 DNA reads TGTGCCACCAGCAGCAAAAGACAGGGCACTGAAGCTTTCTTT. Its protein product is CATSSKRQGTEAFF.

The genes are TRBV13 and TRBJ2-1, with 7 bases identical to TRBD2. The V and J ends lost 0 bases and 2 bases, in that order; junction bases with no gene match: 7. This CDR3 has 17 residues. Germline CDR1 and CDR2: PRHDT and FYEKMQ (reference sequence). Written as DNA, the CDR3 is TGTGCCAGCAGCTTAGGGGGGGGGGACCCCGCCTACAATGAGCAGTTCTTC. It specifies CASSLGGGDPAYNEQFF. Full variable domain (rest looked up from reference TRBV13 and TRBJ2-1): AAGVIQSPRHLIKEKRETATLKCYPIPRHDTVYWYQQGPGQDPQFLISFYEKMQSDKGSIPDRFSAQQFSDYHSELNMSSLELGDSALYFCASSLGGGDPAYNEQFFGPGTRLTVL.

The V gene is TRBV5-1, the J gene TRBJ2-3; 9 positions match TRBD2. The CDR3 loop spans 15 amino acids. Looked up from germline, CDR1 is SGHRS and CDR2 is YFSETQ. V shed 4 bases, J shed 5 bases, and the junction held 8 bases outside the gene matches. The chain's CDR3 is CASSIIAGEEDTQYF. CDR3 nucleotide sequence: TGCGCCAGCAGCATCATAGCGGGAGAGGAAGATACGCAGTATTTT.

This clonotype has at least ten counts. The chain carries TRBV4-3 and TRBJ2-7; D might be TRBD1 or TRBD2, each matching 5 bases. The CDR3 consists of 15 residues. The V end lost 2 bases, the J end lost 3 bases, and 14 bases lay between the germline ends. Germline assignment: CDR1 LGHNA and CDR2 YSLEER. CDR3 sequence (DNA): TGCGCCAGCAGCCAACCGGGACGAGCCGACTACGAGCAGTACTTC. Encoded protein: CASSQPGRADYEQYF.

The table lists this clonotype with a few counts. The genes are TRBV4-3 and TRBJ2-5; 11 nucleotides line up with TRBD2. There are 16 residues in the CDR3. In germline, CDR1 is LGHNA, CDR2 YSLEER. With 3 bases clipped from V and 4 bases from J, the junction kept 7 bases outside the gene matches. CDR3 sequence reads: CASSHVAGGPTETQYF. The CDR3 DNA is TGCGCCAGCAGCCACGTAGCGGGAGGGCCTACAGAGACCCAGTACTTC.

The CDR3 sequence: CASSQASGITNEQFF. The CDR3 nucleotides are TGCGCCAGCAGCCAAGCTAGCGGGATAACTAATGAGCAGTTCTTC. The chain links TRBV4-1 to TRBJ2-1, with 9 bases lining up with TRBD2. The CDR3 runs to 15 residues. Germline CDR1 MGHRA, CDR2 YSYEKL. The V gene end was trimmed by 1 base and the J gene end by 7 bases; junction bases not matched to a gene: 5.

A few counts support this clonotype. In DNA form, the CDR3 reads TGCGCCAGCAGAACGCAGGGAATCTACAATGAGCAGTTCTTC. Encoded protein: CASRTQGIYNEQFF. The V call is TRBV5-1, the J call TRBJ2-1, with a possible D match to TRBD1 (5 bases). CDR3 length: 14 residues. Germline values: CDR1 SGHRS, CDR2 YFSETQ. Trimming pared 5 bases from V and 3 bases from J, leaving 12 bases between.

This clonotype showed up just a few times. The chain recombines TRBV10-3 with TRBJ2-7, with 15 bases lining up with TRBD2. This CDR3 is built from 17 residues. Germline CDR1 reads ENHRY; CDR2 reads SYGVKD. The ends lost 4 bases at V and 2 bases at J; junction bases unmatched: 6. CDR3 nucleotides: TGTGCCATCAGTGGCCCAGGACTAGCGGGAGGGCCCTACGAGCAGTACTTC. Translating gives CAISGPGLAGGPYEQYF.

V is TRBV7-9 and J is TRBJ2-7; D tentatively fits TRBD1 or TRBD2 (5 bases each). This CDR3 has 13 amino acids. The ends were cut back, 5 bases at V and 3 bases at J, with 11 bases in the middle. The germline CDR1 and CDR2 sequences are SEHNR and FQNEAQ (reference sequence). Written as DNA, the CDR3 is TGTGCCAGCAGCGACCGGGACGGCTACGAGCAGTACTTC. This translates into CASSDRDGYEQYF.

There are a few counts of this clonotype. The V call is TRBV7-2, the J call TRBJ2-3, with TRBD2 matching over 10 bases. After removal of 5 bases from V and 4 bases from J, the junction contained 12 bases not matched to a gene. Germline V gives CDR1 SGHTA, CDR2 FQGNSA. CDR3 length: 17 residues. Written as DNA, the CDR3 is TGTGCCAGCAGCCCGCCCACTAGCGGGGACTGGGCAGATACGCAGTATTTT. Protein: CASSPPTSGDWADTQYF.

About this clonotype: A clone one base away is much larger, so this may be a read error. The V call is TRBV11-3, the J call TRBJ2-5; TRBD2 might be the D (5 bases). Germline loops: CDR1 SGHNT, CDR2 YENEEA. The CDR3 extends over 16 amino acids. V was cut by 0 bases and J by 11 bases, with 22 bases left in between. CDR3: CASSLEAGRNYNEQYF. CDR3 bases: TGTGCCAGCAGCTTAGAGGCTGGGAGAAACTACAATGAGCAGTACTTC.

As for this clonotype: One junction end does not reproduce the germline sequence, and a read error may be involved. The CDR3 sequence: CAGSVGGEQGPYEQYF. The CDR3 DNA sequence: TGTGCCGGCAGCGTAGGCGGGGAGCAAGGTCCCTACGAGCAGTACTTC. V and J are TRBV9 and TRBJ2-7, with a weak D call TRBD2 (6 bases). CDR1 and CDR2 from the germline V gene are SGDLS and YYNGEE. The CDR3 spans 16 residues.